This is a list of T cell receptor beta chains from one sample in a study of T cell changes during pregnancy in multiple sclerosis. The protocol was immunoSEQ multiplex PCR, while the TCRdb copy is restricted to in-frame clones and leaves out a portion. The repertoire holds over 55,000 clones, with 90% as singletons. This specimen was peripheral blood, taken after pregnancy. These receptor sequences come from a female donor in good health, enrolled as a control in a pregnancy study. CDR3s include the opening cysteine and the closing phenylalanine or tryptophan. The D gene is left open where the match is weak. Clone size appears in some rows only: once, few, many, or a class for an expanded clone.

D gene | clone size | J gene | V gene | CDR3 length | CDR3 protein | CDR3 DNA
. | . | TRBJ1-4 | TRBV2 | 14 | CASSESRGSEKLFF | TGTGCCAGCAGTGAATCTCGAGGGAGTGAAAAACTGTTTTTT
TRBD2 | . | TRBJ2-7 | TRBV5-1 | 16 | CASSPPGTTKSYEQYF | TGCGCCAGCAGCCCCCCCGGGACTACCAAATCCTACGAGCAGTACTTC
. | . | TRBJ1-2 | TRBV2 | 13 | CASSRTGGTGYTF | TGTGCCAGCAGCAGGACTGGGGGCACGGGCTACACCTTC
TRBD2 | . | TRBJ2-3 | TRBV5-1 | 16 | CASSLRGGRITDTQYF | TGCGCCAGCAGCTTGCGCGGGGGGAGGATTACAGATACGCAGTATTTT
TRBD1 | . | TRBJ2-7 | TRBV25-1 | 15 | CASSGRDRDLYEQYF | TGTGCCAGCAGCGGCCGGGACAGGGACCTCTACGAGCAGTACTTC
. | . | TRBJ2-2 | TRBV11-1 | 16 | CASSSPKRGGTGELFF | TGTGCCAGCAGCTCTCCCAAAAGGGGGGGCACCGGGGAGCTGTTTTTT
TRBD1 | . | TRBJ1-1 | TRBV27 | 17 | CASSLRGTGGFATEAFF | TGTGCCAGCAGTTTACGTGGGACAGGGGGATTTGCCACTGAAGCTTTCTTT
. | . | TRBJ2-5 | TRBV7-8 | 14 | CASSYAGTKETQYF | TGTGCCAGCAGCTACGCAGGCACCAAAGAGACCCAGTACTTC
TRBD2 | . | TRBJ2-5 | TRBV5-1 | 14 | CASSGTSGPETQYF | TGCGCCAGCAGCGGGACTAGCGGCCCCGAGACCCAGTACTTC
. | . | TRBJ2-7 | TRBV9 | 14 | CASSEQGSNAEQYF | TGTGCCAGTTCAGAACAGGGTTCTAACGCGGAGCAGTACTTC
TRBD1 | . | TRBJ2-5 | TRBV25-1 | 14 | CASSVGQGAETQYF | TGTGCCAGCAGTGTGGGACAGGGGGCAGAGACCCAGTACTTC
. | . | TRBJ2-2 | TRBV6-5 | 13 | CASRSGNTGELFF | TGTGCCAGCAGGAGCGGAAACACCGGGGAGCTGTTTTTT
. | . | TRBJ1-1 | TRBV5-4 | 13 | CASSLVSNTEAFF | TGTGCCAGCAGCTTGGTAAGCAACACTGAAGCTTTCTTT
TRBD2 | . | TRBJ2-7 | TRBV7-2 | 17 | CASSPAGLAGGTYEQYF | TGTGCCAGCAGCCCAGCGGGTCTAGCGGGGGGTACCTACGAGCAGTACTTC
. | . | TRBJ1-2 | TRBV29-1 | 13 | CSVELTPGGGYTF | TGCAGCGTTGAACTTACCCCAGGCGGGGGCTACACCTTC
TRBD1 | . | TRBJ2-2 | TRBV7-6 | 16 | CASSGVAGGVTGELFF | TGTGCCAGCAGCGGGGTGGCAGGGGGTGTTACCGGGGAGCTGTTTTTT
TRBD1 | . | TRBJ2-7 | TRBV7-9 | 13 | CASSRTGSEEQYF | TGTGCCAGCAGCCGGACAGGGTCGGAGGAGCAGTACTTC
. | . | TRBJ2-2 | TRBV14 | 14 | CASSHQGLFGELFF | TGTGCCAGCAGCCACCAGGGGCTATTTGGGGAGCTGTTTTTT
. | . | TRBJ2-5 | TRBV7-9 | 14 | CASTPPGGKETQYF | TGTGCCAGCACCCCCCCCGGGGGAAAAGAGACCCAGTACTTC
TRBD2 | . | TRBJ2-7 | TRBV6-5 | 16 | CASSYSSGTSSDEQYF | TGTGCCAGCAGTTACTCCTCCGGGACTAGTAGCGACGAGCAGTACTTC
TRBD2 | . | TRBJ2-7 | TRBV5-6 | 15 | CASSSGLDGRGEQYF | TGTGCCAGCAGCTCCGGCCTAGACGGGAGGGGGGAGCAGTACTTC
TRBD1 | . | TRBJ2-5 | TRBV27 | 16 | CASSSPRQGAGETQYF | TGTGCCAGCAGTTCCCCCCGACAGGGGGCTGGGGAGACCCAGTACTTC
TRBD2 | . | TRBJ2-1 | TRBV9 | 15 | CASSVKAGGRDEQFF | TGTGCCAGCAGCGTAAAAGCGGGAGGCCGAGATGAGCAGTTCTTC
TRBD1 | . | TRBJ2-1 | TRBV5-1 | 14 | CASSIGQAWDEQFF | TGCGCCAGCAGCATAGGACAGGCTTGGGATGAGCAGTTCTTC
. | . | TRBJ1-5 | TRBV18 | 13 | CASSTDRFQPQHF | TGTGCCAGCTCAACCGACAGATTTCAGCCCCAGCATTTT
. | . | TRBJ1-3 | TRBV7-9 | 15 | CASSFSSGEGNTIYF | TGTGCCAGCAGCTTCAGTTCAGGGGAAGGAAACACCATATATTTT
. | . | TRBJ1-1 | TRBV6-1 | 13 | CASSEEEYTEAFF | TGTGCCAGCAGTGAAGAGGAGTACACTGAAGCTTTCTTT
. | . | TRBJ2-1 | TRBV19 | 14 | CASSPVGGYNEQFF | TGTGCCAGTAGTCCCGTTGGAGGATACAATGAGCAGTTCTTC
TRBD1 | . | TRBJ2-5 | TRBV5-1 | 14 | CASSGTGAQETQYF | TGCGCCAGCAGCGGAACAGGGGCCCAAGAGACCCAGTACTTC
. | . | TRBJ2-7 | TRBV5-8 | 16 | CASSLEAPPLAYEQYF | TGTGCCAGCAGCTTGGAGGCCCCTCCCCTAGCCTACGAGCAGTACTTC
TRBD1 | . | TRBJ2-7 | TRBV14 | 14 | CASSPTGDAYEQYF | TGTGCCAGCAGCCCTACAGGGGATGCCTACGAGCAGTACTTC
. | . | TRBJ2-1 | TRBV7-9 | 12 | CASSSQGDEQFF | TGTGCCAGCAGCTCCCAAGGGGATGAGCAGTTCTTC
TRBD1 | . | TRBJ2-5 | TRBV4-2 | 15 | CASSQWTGYQETQYF | TGTGCCAGCAGCCAATGGACAGGGTACCAAGAGACCCAGTACTTC
. | . | TRBJ2-2 | TRBV27 | 14 | CASKGRLVTGELFF | TGTGCCAGCAAGGGGCGCCTCGTCACCGGGGAGCTGTTTTTT
. | . | TRBJ2-7 | TRBV19 | 10 | CATLYYEQYF | TGTGCCACCTTGTACTACGAGCAGTACTTC
. | . | TRBJ2-3 | TRBV11-2 | 15 | CASSSAAGGSDTQYF | TGTGCCAGCAGCTCCGCCGCAGGAGGTTCAGATACGCAGTATTTT
. | . | TRBJ1-4 | TRBV27 | 13 | CASSLSRAEKLFF | TGTGCCAGCAGTTTGTCCAGGGCTGAAAAACTGTTTTTT
TRBD1 | . | TRBJ1-5 | TRBV6-5 | 13 | CASTRGENQPQHF | TGTGCCAGCACCAGGGGGGAGAACCAGCCCCAGCATTTT
TRBD1 | . | TRBJ1-1 | TRBV30 | 17 | CAWSLRDRGRERTEAFF | TGTGCCTGGAGCCTACGGGACAGGGGACGTGAACGCACTGAAGCTTTCTTT
TRBD1 | once | TRBJ1-2 | TRBV27 | 14 | CASSEGGGLHGYTF | TGTGCCAGCAGTGAAGGGGGCGGACTTCATGGCTACACCTTC
. | . | TRBJ2-5 | TRBV7-9 | 14 | CASSYTRLGETQYF | TGTGCCAGCAGTTACACTAGACTTGGGGAGACCCAGTACTTC
. | . | TRBJ2-6 | TRBV10-3 | 15 | CAISESRVGANVLTF | TGTGCCATCAGCGAGTCCAGGGTGGGGGCCAACGTCCTGACTTTC
. | . | TRBJ1-1 | TRBV6-5 | 15 | CATGEGMILNTEAFF | TGTGCCACCGGGGAGGGAATGATACTGAACACTGAAGCTTTCTTT
TRBD1 | . | TRBJ1-1 | TRBV6-5 | 13 | CASSLDRATEAFF | TGTGCCAGCAGCCTGGACAGGGCCACTGAAGCTTTCTTT
TRBD1 | . | TRBJ1-2 | TRBV20-1 | 11 | CSAHRDSLYTF | TGCAGTGCTCACCGGGACAGCCTCTACACCTTC
TRBD1 | once | TRBJ1-3 | TRBV6-1 | 16 | CASSAPRTGSRNTIYF | TGTGCCAGCAGTGCCCCACGGACAGGGTCTAGAAACACCATATATTTT
. | once | TRBJ1-6 | TRBV5-6 | 15 | CASSFGHSNNSPLHF | TGTGCCAGCAGCTTTGGACATTCGAATAATTCACCCCTCCACTTT
TRBD1 | . | TRBJ2-1 | TRBV28 | 14 | CASRGDRGYNEQFF | TGTGCCAGCAGGGGGGACAGGGGTTACAATGAGCAGTTCTTC
. | . | TRBJ1-2 | TRBV30 | 11 | CAWSYSYGYTF | TGTGCCTGGAGTTACTCTTATGGCTACACCTTC
. | . | TRBJ2-2 | TRBV5-6 | 15 | CASNPRGANTGELFF | TGTGCCAGCAATCCTCGGGGGGCAAACACCGGGGAGCTGTTTTTT
. | . | TRBJ2-7 | TRBV15 | 12 | CATSEEGTEQYF | TGTGCCACCAGCGAAGAGGGAACCGAGCAGTACTTC
. | . | TRBJ1-2 | TRBV11-2 | 12 | CASSLGGHGYTF | TGTGCCAGCAGCTTGGGGGGGCACGGCTACACCTTC
. | . | TRBJ1-1 | TRBV7-2 | 14 | CASSLVGGDTEAFF | TGTGCCAGCAGCTTAGTGGGCGGGGACACTGAAGCTTTCTTT
TRBD2 | . | TRBJ2-1 | TRBV4-2 | 15 | CASSHLAGEDHEQFF | TGTGCCAGCAGCCATCTAGCGGGAGAGGACCATGAGCAGTTCTTC
TRBD2 | . | TRBJ2-5 | TRBV5-6 | 15 | CASSLVLAGGETQYF | TGTGCCAGCAGCTTGGTACTAGCGGGAGGGGAGACCCAGTACTTC
TRBD2 | once | TRBJ2-5 | TRBV30 | 14 | CAWVRLARSETQYF | TGTGCCTGGGTGAGACTAGCGAGGTCAGAGACCCAGTACTTC